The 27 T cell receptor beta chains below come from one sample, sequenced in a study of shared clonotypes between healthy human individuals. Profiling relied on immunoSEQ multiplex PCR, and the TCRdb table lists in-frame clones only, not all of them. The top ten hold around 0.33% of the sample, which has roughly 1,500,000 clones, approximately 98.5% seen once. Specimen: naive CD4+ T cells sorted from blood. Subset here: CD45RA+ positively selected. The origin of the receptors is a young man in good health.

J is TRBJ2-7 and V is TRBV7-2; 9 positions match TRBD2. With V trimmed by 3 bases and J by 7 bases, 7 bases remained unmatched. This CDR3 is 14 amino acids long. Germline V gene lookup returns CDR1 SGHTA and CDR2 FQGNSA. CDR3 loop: CASSLVGAGGEQYF. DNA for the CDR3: TGTGCCAGCAGCTTGGTCGGAGCGGGAGGAGAGCAGTACTTC.

The CDR3 reads CASSGEREYPYEQYF. The CDR3 nucleotides read TGTGCCAGCAGCGGTGAGCGGGAGTACCCCTACGAGCAGTACTTC. J is TRBJ2-7 and V is TRBV7-2, with 8 nucleotides matching TRBD2. Germline CDR1 is SGHTA and CDR2 is FQGNSA. J gave up 2 bases and V 5 bases, and 8 bases lay outside the gene matches. This CDR3 has 15 residues. Full variable domain (remainder filled in from reference TRBV7-2 and TRBJ2-7): GAGVSQSPSNKVTEKGKDVELRCDPISGHTALYWYRQSLGQGLEFLIYFQGNSAPDKSGLPSDRFSAERTGGSVSTLTIQRTQQEDSAVYLCASSGEREYPYEQYFGPGTRLTVT.

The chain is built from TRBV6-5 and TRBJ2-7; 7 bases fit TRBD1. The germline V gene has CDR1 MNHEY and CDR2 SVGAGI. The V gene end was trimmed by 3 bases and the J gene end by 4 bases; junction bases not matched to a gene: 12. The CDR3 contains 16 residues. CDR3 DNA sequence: TGTGCCAGCAGTTATCGCGGTGTGGGACAGTCTTACGAGCAGTACTTC. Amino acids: CASSYRGVGQSYEQYF.

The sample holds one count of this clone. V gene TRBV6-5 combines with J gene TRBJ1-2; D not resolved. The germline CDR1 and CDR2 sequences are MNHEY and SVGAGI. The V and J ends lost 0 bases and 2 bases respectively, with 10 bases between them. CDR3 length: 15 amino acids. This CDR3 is CASSYSRAQNYGYTF. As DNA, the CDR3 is TGTGCCAGCAGTTACTCAAGGGCGCAAAACTATGGCTACACCTTC.

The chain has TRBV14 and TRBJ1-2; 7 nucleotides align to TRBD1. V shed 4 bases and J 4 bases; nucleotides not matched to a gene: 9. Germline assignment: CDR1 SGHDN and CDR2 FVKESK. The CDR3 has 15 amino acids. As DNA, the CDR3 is TGTGCCAGCAGCCCTACACCGGGACAGTTCTATGGCTACACCTTC. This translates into CASSPTPGQFYGYTF.

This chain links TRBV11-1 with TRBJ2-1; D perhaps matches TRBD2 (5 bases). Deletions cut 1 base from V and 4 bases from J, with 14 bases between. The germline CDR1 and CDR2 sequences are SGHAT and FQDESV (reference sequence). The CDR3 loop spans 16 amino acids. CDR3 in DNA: TGTGCCAGCAGCTTAGTCGGAGGAGGCTTTTACAATGAGCAGTTCTTC. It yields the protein CASSLVGGGFYNEQFF.

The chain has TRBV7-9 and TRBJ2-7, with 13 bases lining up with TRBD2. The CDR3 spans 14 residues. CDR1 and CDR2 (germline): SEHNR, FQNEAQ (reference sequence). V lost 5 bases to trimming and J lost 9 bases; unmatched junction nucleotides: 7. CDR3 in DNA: TGTGCCAGCAGCCTGGGACTAGCGGGGTCGGGGCAGTACTTC. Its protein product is CASSLGLAGSGQYF.

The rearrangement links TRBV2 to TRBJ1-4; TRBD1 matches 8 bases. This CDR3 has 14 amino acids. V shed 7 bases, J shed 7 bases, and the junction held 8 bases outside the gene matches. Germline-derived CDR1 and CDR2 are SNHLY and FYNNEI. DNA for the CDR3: TGTGCCAGCACGACGACAGGGGCTTCTGAAAAACTGTTTTTT. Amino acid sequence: CASTTTGASEKLFF.

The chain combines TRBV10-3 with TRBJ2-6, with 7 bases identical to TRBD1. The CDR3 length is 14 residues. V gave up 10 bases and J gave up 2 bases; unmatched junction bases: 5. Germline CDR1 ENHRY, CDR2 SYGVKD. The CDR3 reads CATTGEAGANVLTF. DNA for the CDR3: TGTGCCACCACAGGGGAAGCTGGGGCCAACGTCCTGACTTTC.

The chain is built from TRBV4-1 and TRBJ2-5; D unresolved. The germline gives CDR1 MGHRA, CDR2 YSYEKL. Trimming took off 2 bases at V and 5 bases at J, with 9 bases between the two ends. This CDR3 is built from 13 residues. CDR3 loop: CASSQLLGETQYF. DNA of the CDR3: TGCGCCAGCAGCCAATTGCTCGGGGAGACCCAGTACTTC.

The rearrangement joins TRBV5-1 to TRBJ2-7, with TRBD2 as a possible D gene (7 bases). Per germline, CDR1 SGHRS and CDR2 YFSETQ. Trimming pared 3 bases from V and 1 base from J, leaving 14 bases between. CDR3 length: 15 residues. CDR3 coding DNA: TGCGCCAGCAGCTCGGGGGGCGGTACTTCCTACGAGCAGTACTTC. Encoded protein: CASSSGGGTSYEQYF.

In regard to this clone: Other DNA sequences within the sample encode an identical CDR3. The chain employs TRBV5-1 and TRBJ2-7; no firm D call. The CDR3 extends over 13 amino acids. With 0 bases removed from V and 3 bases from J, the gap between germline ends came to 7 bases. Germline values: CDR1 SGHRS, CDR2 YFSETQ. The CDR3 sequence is CASSLVRNYEQYF. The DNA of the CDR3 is TGCGCCAGCAGCTTGGTCAGGAACTACGAGCAGTACTTC.

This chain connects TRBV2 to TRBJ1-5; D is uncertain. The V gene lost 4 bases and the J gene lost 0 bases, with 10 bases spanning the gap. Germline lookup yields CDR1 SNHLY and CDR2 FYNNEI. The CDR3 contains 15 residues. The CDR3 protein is CASSGESFSNQPQHF. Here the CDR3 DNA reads TGTGCCAGCAGTGGTGAAAGTTTTAGCAATCAGCCCCAGCATTTT.

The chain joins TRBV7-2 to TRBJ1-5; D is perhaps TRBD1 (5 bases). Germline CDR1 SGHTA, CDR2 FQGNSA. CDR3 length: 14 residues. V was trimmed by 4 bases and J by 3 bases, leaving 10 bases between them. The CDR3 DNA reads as TGTGCCAGCAGCTCGGGACGTTTCAATCAGCCCCAGCATTTT. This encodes CASSSGRFNQPQHF. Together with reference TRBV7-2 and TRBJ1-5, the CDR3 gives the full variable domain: GAGVSQSPSNKVTEKGKDVELRCDPISGHTALYWYRQSLGQGLEFLIYFQGNSAPDKSGLPSDRFSAERTGGSVSTLTIQRTQQEDSAVYLCASSSGRFNQPQHFGDGTRLSIL.

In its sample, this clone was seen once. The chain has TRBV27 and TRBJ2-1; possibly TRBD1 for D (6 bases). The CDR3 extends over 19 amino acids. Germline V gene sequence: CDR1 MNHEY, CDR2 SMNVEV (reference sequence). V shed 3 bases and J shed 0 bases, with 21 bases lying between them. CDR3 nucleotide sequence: TGTGCCAGCAGTTTCTCCAAGACAGGTCGAACGAGCTCCTACAATGAGCAGTTCTTC. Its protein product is CASSFSKTGRTSSYNEQFF.

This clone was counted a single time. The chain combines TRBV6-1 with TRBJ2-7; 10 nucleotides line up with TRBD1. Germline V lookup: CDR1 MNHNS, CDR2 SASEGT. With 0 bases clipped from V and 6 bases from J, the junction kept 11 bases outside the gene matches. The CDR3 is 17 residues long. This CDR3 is CASSEALGIRDRGEQYF. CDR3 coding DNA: TGTGCCAGCAGTGAAGCTCTGGGTATCCGGGACAGGGGCGAGCAGTACTTC.

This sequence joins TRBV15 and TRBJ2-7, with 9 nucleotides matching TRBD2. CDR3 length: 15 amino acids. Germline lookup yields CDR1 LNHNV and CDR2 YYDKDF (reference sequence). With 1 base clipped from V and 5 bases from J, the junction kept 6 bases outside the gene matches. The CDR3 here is CATSRALAGKDEQYF. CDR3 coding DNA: TGTGCCACCAGCAGAGCTCTAGCGGGAAAGGACGAGCAGTACTTC.

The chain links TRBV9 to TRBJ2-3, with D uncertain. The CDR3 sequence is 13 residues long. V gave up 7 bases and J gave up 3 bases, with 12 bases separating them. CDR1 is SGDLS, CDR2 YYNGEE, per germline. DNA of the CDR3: TGTGCCAGCTCCGACATGAGAACAGATACGCAGTATTTT. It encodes CASSDMRTDTQYF.

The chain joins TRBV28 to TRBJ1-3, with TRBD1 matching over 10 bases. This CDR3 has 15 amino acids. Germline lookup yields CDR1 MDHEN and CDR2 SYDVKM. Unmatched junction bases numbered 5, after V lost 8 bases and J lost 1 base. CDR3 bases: TGTGCCAGCTACCGGGACAGGGGATCTGGAAACACCATATATTTT. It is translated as CASYRDRGSGNTIYF. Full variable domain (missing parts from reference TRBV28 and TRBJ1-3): DVKVTQSSRYLVKRTGEKVFLECVQDMDHENMFWYRQDPGLGLRLIYFSYDVKMKEKGDIPEGYSVSREKKERFSLILESASTNQTSMYLCASYRDRGSGNTIYFGEGSWLTVV.

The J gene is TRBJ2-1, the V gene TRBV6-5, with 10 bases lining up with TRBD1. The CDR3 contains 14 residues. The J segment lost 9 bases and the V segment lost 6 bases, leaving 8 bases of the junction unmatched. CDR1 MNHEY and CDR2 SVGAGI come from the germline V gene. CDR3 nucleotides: TGTGCCAGCAGCGAGCTGACAGGGGGCGGTGAGCAGTTCTTC. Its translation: CASSELTGGGEQFF.

CDR3 region: CASKVEFETQYF. The CDR3 nucleotides are TGCGCCAGCAAGGTTGAATTCGAGACCCAGTACTTC. V and J are TRBV5-1 and TRBJ2-5, with D uncertain. Trimming cost V 6 bases and J 5 bases, with 11 bases left between them. The CDR3 contains 12 residues. Germline V gene sequence: CDR1 SGHRS, CDR2 YFSETQ.

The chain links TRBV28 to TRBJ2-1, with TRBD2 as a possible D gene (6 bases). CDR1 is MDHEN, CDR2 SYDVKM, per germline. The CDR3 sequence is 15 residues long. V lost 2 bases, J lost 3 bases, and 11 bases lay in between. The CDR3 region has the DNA TGTGCCAGCAGTTTACGGGGAGCGGGCTACAATGAGCAGTTCTTC. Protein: CASSLRGAGYNEQFF.

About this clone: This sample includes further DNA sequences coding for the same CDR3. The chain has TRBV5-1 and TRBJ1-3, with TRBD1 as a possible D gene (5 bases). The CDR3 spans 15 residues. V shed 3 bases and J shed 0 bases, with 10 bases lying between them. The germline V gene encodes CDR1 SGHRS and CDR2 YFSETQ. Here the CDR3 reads CASSSDSSSGNTIYF. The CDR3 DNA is TGCGCCAGCAGCTCCGACAGCAGCTCTGGAAACACCATATATTTT.

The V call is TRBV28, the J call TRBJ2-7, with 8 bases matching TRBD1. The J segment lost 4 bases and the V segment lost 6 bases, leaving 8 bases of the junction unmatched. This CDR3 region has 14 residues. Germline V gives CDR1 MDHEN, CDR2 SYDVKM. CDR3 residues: CASRGPGGSYEQYF. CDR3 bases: TGTGCCAGCAGAGGGCCAGGGGGCTCTTACGAGCAGTACTTC.

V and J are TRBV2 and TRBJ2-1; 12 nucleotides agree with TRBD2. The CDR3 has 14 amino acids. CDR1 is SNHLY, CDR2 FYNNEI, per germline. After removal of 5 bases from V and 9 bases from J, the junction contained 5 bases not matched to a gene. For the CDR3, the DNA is TGTGCCAGCAGTCGACTAGCGGGAGAGATTGAGCAGTTCTTC. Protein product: CASSRLAGEIEQFF.

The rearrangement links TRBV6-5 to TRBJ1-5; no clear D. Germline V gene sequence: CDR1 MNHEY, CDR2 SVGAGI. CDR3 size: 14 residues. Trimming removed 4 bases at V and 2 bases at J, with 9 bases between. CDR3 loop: CASSSLAGNQPQHF. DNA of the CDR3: TGTGCCAGCAGTTCCCTAGCGGGCAATCAGCCCCAGCATTTT.

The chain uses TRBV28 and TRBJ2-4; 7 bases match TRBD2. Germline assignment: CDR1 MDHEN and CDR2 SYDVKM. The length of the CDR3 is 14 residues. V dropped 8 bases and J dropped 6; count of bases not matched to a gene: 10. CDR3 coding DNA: TGTGCCAGCCGAGGGGCGGGAGAGGGAAACATTCAGTACTTC. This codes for CASRGAGEGNIQYF.